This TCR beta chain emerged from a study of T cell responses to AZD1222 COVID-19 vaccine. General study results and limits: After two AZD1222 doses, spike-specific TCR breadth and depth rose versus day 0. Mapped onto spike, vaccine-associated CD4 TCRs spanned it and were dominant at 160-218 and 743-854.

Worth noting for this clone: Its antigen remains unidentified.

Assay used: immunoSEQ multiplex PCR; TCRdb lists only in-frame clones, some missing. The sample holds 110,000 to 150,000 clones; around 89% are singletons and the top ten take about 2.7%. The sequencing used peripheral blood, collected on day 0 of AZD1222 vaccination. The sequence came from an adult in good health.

In DNA form, the CDR3 reads TGTGCCAGCAGCCTGGCTCGTGGAAGCACAGATACGCAGTATTTT. Amino acid sequence: CASSLARGSTDTQYF. The chain combines TRBV9 with TRBJ2-3; D is undetermined. CDR3 length: 15 amino acids. Deletions cut 4 bases from V and 0 bases from J, with 12 bases between. Germline lookup yields CDR1 SGDLS and CDR2 YYNGEE. The variable domain in full, with the rest retrieved from reference TRBV9 and TRBJ2-3, is DSGVTQTPKHLITATGQRVTLRCSPRSGDLSVYWYQQSLDQGLQFLIQYYNGEERAKGNILERFSAQQFPDLHSELNLSSLELGDSALYFCASSLARGSTDTQYFGPGTRLTVL.